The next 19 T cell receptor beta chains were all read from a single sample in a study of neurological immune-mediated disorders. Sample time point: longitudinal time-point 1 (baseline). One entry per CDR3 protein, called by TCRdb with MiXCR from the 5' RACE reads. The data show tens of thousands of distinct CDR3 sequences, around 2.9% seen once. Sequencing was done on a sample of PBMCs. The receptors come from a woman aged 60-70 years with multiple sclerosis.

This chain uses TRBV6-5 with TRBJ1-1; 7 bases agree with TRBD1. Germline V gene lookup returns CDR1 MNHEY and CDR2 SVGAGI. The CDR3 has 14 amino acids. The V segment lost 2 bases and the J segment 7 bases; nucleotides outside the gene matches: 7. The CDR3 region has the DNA TGTGCCAGCAGTTACATGGCAGGGGGTGGTGAAGCTTTCTTT. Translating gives CASSYMAGGGEAFF.

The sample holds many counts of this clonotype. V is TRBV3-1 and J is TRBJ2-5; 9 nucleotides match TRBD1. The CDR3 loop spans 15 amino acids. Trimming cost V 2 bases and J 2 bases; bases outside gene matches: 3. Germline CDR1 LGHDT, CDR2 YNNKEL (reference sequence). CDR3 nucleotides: TGTGCCAGCAGCCAAAGGGGGACAGGGCAAGAGACCCAGTACTTC. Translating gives CASSQRGTGQETQYF.

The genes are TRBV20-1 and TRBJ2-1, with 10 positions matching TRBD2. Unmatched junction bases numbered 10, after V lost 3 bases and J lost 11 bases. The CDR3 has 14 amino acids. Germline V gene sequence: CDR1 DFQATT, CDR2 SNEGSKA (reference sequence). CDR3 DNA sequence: TGCAGTGCTAGGGTTAGCGGGGGGCTAGAGAAGCAGTTCTTC. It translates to CSARVSGGLEKQFF.

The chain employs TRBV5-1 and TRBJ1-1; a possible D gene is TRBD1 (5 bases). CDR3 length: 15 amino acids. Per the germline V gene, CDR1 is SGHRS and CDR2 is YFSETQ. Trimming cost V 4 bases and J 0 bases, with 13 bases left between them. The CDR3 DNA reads TGCGCCAGCAGCCCTGTTGACAGCCTGAACACTGAAGCTTTCTTT. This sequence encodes CASSPVDSLNTEAFF.

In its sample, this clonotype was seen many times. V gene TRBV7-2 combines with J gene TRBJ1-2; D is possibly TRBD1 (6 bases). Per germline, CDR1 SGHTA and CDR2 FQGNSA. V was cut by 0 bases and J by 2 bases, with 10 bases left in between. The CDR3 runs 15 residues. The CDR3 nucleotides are TGTGCCAGCAGCTTAGCGGGGGGCATCAACTATGGCTACACCTTC. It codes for CASSLAGGINYGYTF.

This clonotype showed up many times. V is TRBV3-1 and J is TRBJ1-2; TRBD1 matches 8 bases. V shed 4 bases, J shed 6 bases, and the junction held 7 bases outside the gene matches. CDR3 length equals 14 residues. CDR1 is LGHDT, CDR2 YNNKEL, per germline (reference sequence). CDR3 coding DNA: TGTGCCAGCAGCCCAGGGGCAGGGGGCCATGGCTACACCTTC. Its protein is CASSPGAGGHGYTF.

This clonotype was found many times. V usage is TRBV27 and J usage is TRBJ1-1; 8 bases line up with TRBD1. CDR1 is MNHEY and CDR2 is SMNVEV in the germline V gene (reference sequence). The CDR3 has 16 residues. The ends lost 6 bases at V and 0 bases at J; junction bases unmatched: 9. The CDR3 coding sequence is TGTGCCAGCAGGGGGACTGGGACAGGAGTGAACACTGAAGCTTTCTTT. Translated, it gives CASRGTGTGVNTEAFF.

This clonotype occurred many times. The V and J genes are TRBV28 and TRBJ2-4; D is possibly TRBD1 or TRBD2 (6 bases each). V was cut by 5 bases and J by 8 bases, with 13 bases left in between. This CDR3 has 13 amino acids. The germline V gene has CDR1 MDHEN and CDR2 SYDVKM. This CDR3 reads CASSGAGGYIQYF. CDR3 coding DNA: TGTGCCAGCAGTGGGGCCGGGGGCTACATTCAGTACTTC.

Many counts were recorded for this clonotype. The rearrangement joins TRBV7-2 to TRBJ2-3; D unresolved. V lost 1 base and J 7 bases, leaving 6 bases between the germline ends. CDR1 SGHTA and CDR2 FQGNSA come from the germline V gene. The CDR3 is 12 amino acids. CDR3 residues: CASSLDSYTQYF. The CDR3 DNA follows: TGTGCCAGCAGCTTAGACTCTTATACGCAGTATTTT.

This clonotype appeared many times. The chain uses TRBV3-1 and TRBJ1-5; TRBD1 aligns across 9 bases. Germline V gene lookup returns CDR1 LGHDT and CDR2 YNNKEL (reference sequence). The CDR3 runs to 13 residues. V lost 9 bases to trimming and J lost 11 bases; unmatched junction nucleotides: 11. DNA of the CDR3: TGTGCCAGTGGACAGGGGCCGGGTGGGGCCCAGCATTTT. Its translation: CASGQGPGGAQHF. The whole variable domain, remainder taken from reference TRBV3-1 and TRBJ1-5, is DTAVSQTPKYLVTQMGNDKSIKCEQNLGHDTMYWYKQDSKKFLKIMFSYNNKELIINETVPNRFSPKSPDKAHLNLHINSLELGDSAVYFCASGQGPGGAQHFGDGTRLSIL.

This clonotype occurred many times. The CDR3 region has the DNA TGCAGCGTCGCGGAGGAGGGGGGACGTATTGAGCAGTTCTTC. Its translation: CSVAEEGGRIEQFF. V and J are TRBV29-1 and TRBJ2-1; either TRBD1 or TRBD2 may fit D (6 bases each). Trimming left V 6 bases short and J 9 bases short, with 21 bases between. From germline, CDR1 is SQVTM and CDR2 ANQGSEA. This CDR3 has 14 residues.

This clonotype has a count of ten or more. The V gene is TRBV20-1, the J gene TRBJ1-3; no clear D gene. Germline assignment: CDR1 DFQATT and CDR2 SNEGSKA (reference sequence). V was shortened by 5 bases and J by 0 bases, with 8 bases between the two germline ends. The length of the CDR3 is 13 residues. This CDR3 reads CSAAHHSGNTIYF. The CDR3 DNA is TGCAGTGCTGCTCACCACTCTGGAAACACCATATATTTT.

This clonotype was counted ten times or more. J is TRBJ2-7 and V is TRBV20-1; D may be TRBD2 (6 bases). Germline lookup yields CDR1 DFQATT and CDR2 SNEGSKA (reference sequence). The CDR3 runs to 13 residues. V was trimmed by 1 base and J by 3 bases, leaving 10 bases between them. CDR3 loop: CSARVGRGYEQYF. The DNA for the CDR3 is TGCAGTGCTAGAGTTGGGCGGGGCTACGAGCAGTACTTC.

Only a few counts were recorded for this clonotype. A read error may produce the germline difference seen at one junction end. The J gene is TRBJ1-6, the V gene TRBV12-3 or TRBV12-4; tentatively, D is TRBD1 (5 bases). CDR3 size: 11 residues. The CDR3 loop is CASSLGETLNF. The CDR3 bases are TGTGCCAGCAGTTTGGGGGAAACCCTCAACTTT.

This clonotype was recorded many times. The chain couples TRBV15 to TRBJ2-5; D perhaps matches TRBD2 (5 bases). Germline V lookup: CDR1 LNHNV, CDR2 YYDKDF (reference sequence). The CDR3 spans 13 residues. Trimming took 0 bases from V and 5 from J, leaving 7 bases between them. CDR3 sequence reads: CATSRDSAETQYF. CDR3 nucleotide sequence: TGTGCCACCAGCAGAGATAGCGCGGAGACCCAGTACTTC.

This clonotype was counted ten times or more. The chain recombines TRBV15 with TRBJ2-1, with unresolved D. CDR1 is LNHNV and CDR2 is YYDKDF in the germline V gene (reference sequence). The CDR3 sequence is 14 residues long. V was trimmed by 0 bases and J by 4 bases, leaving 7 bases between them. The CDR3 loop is CATSRDPAYNEQFF. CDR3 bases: TGTGCCACCAGCAGAGATCCCGCTTACAATGAGCAGTTCTTC.

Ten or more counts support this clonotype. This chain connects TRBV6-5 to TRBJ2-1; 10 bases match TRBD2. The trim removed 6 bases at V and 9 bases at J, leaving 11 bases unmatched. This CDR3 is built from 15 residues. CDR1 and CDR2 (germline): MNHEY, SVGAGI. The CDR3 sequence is CASRDPSGGAFEQFF. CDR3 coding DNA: TGTGCCAGCAGGGACCCCAGCGGGGGGGCCTTTGAGCAGTTCTTC.

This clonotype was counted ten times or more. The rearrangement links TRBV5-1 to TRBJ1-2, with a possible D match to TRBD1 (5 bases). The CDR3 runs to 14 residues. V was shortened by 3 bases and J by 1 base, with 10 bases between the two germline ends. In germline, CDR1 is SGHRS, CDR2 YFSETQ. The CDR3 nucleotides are TGCGCCAGCAGCTCGGGACTTAGTAACTATGGCTACACCTTC. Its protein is CASSSGLSNYGYTF.

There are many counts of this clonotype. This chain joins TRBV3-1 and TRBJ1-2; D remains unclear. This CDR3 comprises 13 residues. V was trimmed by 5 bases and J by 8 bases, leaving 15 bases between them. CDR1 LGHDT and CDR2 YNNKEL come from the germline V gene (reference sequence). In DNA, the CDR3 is TGTGCCAGCAGCGAAGGGTACAGCTGGGGCTACACCTTC. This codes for CASSEGYSWGYTF.